One and the same sample provided the 27 T cell receptor beta chains below, sequenced in a study of blood T cell repertoires in COVID-19. Assay used: immunoSEQ multiplex PCR; TCRdb lists only in-frame clones, some missing. The sample contains under 250,000 clones, about 89% of which appear only once. The specimen sequenced was peripheral blood. These receptor sequences come from a woman aged 60 to 75 who had recovered from COVID-19.

The rearrangement uses TRBV7-9 and TRBJ2-3, with TRBD1 matching 12 bases. The CDR3 spans 12 residues. Germline CDR1 reads SEHNR; CDR2 reads FQNEAQ (reference sequence). J lost 4 bases, V lost 11 bases, and 1 base had no gene match. CDR3 in amino acids: CAWDRGPDTQYF. CDR3 DNA: TGTGCCTGGGACAGGGGGCCAGATACGCAGTATTTT.

This chain uses TRBV28 with TRBJ1-4; 7 bases map to TRBD1. CDR3 length equals 13 residues. Germline assignment: CDR1 MDHEN and CDR2 SYDVKM. With 10 bases clipped from V and 6 bases from J, the junction kept 8 bases outside the gene matches. The CDR3 here is CATDRAWDEKLFF. In DNA form, the CDR3 reads TGTGCCACCGACAGGGCATGGGATGAAAAACTGTTTTTT.

The chain links TRBV4-2 to TRBJ2-7; 8 bases are shared with TRBD2. CDR3 size: 14 residues. Germline V gene sequence: CDR1 LGHNA, CDR2 YNFKEQ. J was trimmed by 0 bases and V by 7 bases; bases with no gene match: 5. The CDR3 spells CASTPGGSSYEQYF. In DNA, the CDR3 is TGTGCCAGCACCCCGGGAGGGAGCTCCTACGAGCAGTACTTC.

The V call is TRBV7-2, the J call TRBJ1-3; D gene uncertain. V dropped 0 bases and J dropped 1 base, with 13 bases sitting between them. This CDR3 comprises 17 residues. Germline V gene data show CDR1 as SGHTA and CDR2 as FQGNSA. The CDR3 bases are TGTGCCAGCAGCTTAGCGAGTCCAGGAAGATCTGGAAACACCATATATTTT. Translating gives CASSLASPGRSGNTIYF.

A note on this clone: A much larger clone is a single base away; this may be a read error. The chain employs TRBV5-1 and TRBJ1-2; 7 positions agree with TRBD1. Germline V gene lookup returns CDR1 SGHRS and CDR2 YFSETQ. The CDR3 is 13 residues long. Unmatched junction bases numbered 1, after V lost 2 bases and J lost 3 bases. In DNA form, the CDR3 reads TGCGCCAGCAGCTTTCAGGGGGACTATGGCTACACCTTC. It specifies CASSFQGDYGYTF.

V usage is TRBV6-5 and J usage is TRBJ1-2, with D possibly matching TRBD1 (5 bases). This CDR3 spans 12 amino acids. V gave up 5 bases and J gave up 8 bases, with 12 bases separating them. Per the germline V gene, CDR1 is MNHEY and CDR2 is SVGAGI. The CDR3 sequence: CASSPSGDGYTF. CDR3 nucleotides: TGTGCCAGCAGTCCCTCGGGGGACGGCTACACCTTC.

This clone was detected once. The chain carries TRBV27 and TRBJ2-7; 7 nucleotides line up with TRBD1. Germline lookup yields CDR1 MNHEY and CDR2 SMNVEV (reference sequence). This CDR3 has 14 amino acids. V lost 5 bases to trimming and J lost 6 bases; unmatched junction nucleotides: 10. The CDR3 reads CASSPGQRVREQYF. Written as DNA, the CDR3 is TGTGCCAGCAGTCCGGGACAGAGGGTTCGCGAGCAGTACTTC.

The CDR3 DNA is TGTGCCAGCAGTACAGGGCCTCATCAGCCCCAGCATTTT. It is translated as CASSTGPHQPQHF. The chain is built from TRBV12-3 or TRBV12-4 and TRBJ1-5; tentative D call: TRBD1 (6 bases). Between the trimmed V and J ends, which lost 5 bases and 5 bases, there was a span of 10 bases. This CDR3 comprises 13 residues.

The CDR3 nucleotides are TGTGCCAGTAGTATTCGACGGGACACCTTGAACACTGAAGCTTTCTTT. Translation: CASSIRRDTLNTEAFF. This chain joins TRBV19 and TRBJ1-1; perhaps TRBD1 as D (6 bases). V gave up 3 bases and J gave up 0 bases, with 14 bases separating them. Germline CDR1 and CDR2: LNHDA and SQIVND (reference sequence). The CDR3 loop spans 16 amino acids.

Turning to this clone: The sample contains more than one DNA sequence encoding this CDR3. This rearrangement joins TRBV7-2 to TRBJ2-2; D call uncertain. Germline CDR1 and CDR2: SGHTA and FQGNSA. The CDR3 has 14 amino acids. Trimming pared 1 base from V and 1 base from J, leaving 4 bases between. The CDR3 here is CASSLGLNTGELFF. CDR3 nucleotides: TGTGCCAGCAGCTTAGGACTGAACACCGGGGAGCTGTTTTTT.

This clone was seen a few times. At the DNA level, this CDR3 is encoded by other sequences in the same sample as well. The V and J genes are TRBV7-3 and TRBJ2-3, with 8 nucleotides matching TRBD1. Trimming cost V 4 bases and J 1 base; bases outside gene matches: 1. The CDR3 consists of 14 residues. Per the germline V gene, CDR1 is SGHTA and CDR2 is FQGTGA. CDR3 bases: TGTGCCAGCAGCTCGGGACAGGGCACAGATACGCAGTATTTT. This translates into CASSSGQGTDTQYF.

The V call is TRBV7-2, the J call TRBJ1-3; D is unresolved. The CDR3 is made up of 16 amino acids. V was cut by 0 bases and J by 0 bases, with 9 bases left in between. In germline, CDR1 is SGHTA, CDR2 FQGNSA. The CDR3 sequence is CASSLAQHLSGNTIYF. For the CDR3, the DNA is TGTGCCAGCAGCTTAGCACAGCACCTCTCTGGAAACACCATATATTTT.

The chain combines TRBV9 with TRBJ2-5, with TRBD1 identical over 11 bases. CDR1 is SGDLS, CDR2 YYNGEE, per germline. CDR3 size: 15 residues. V trimming: 1 base; J trimming: 4 bases; junction bases outside the gene matches: 3. DNA for the CDR3: TGTGCCAGCAGCGTAAGGACAGGGGGCCTAGAGACCCAGTACTTC. It encodes CASSVRTGGLETQYF.

The chain joins TRBV5-5 to TRBJ1-6; D may be TRBD1 (5 bases). Trimming shortened V by 4 bases and J by 9 bases, and 14 bases separated the two germline ends. The CDR3 runs to 14 residues. The V gene's germline CDR1 is SGHKS and CDR2 YYEKEE (reference sequence). CDR3 in DNA: TGTGCCAGCAGCCCCCGGGGGGATAGTTCACCCCTCCACTTT. It specifies CASSPRGDSSPLHF.

The rearrangement uses TRBV4-1 and TRBJ1-1; TRBD1 agrees at 9 bases. The CDR3 loop spans 16 amino acids. CDR1 is MGHRA, CDR2 YSYEKL, per germline. V gave up 1 base and J gave up 0 bases; unmatched junction bases: 3. CDR3 coding DNA: TGCGCCAGCAGCCAAGTGGGGACAGGGCTGAACACTGAAGCTTTCTTT. Residues: CASSQVGTGLNTEAFF.

J is TRBJ2-2 and V is TRBV5-1; D not certain. Germline V gene lookup returns CDR1 SGHRS and CDR2 YFSETQ. The CDR3 contains 16 residues. V gave up 6 bases and J gave up 0 bases, with 15 bases separating them. The CDR3 sequence: CASTPHGFANTGELFF. The CDR3 nucleotides read TGCGCCAGCACCCCTCACGGTTTCGCGAACACCGGGGAGCTGTTTTTT.

V usage is TRBV27 and J usage is TRBJ1-5; TRBD1 agrees at 7 bases. The trim removed 7 bases at V and 7 bases at J, leaving 19 bases unmatched. The CDR3 has 17 residues. The germline CDR1 and CDR2 sequences are MNHEY and SMNVEV (reference sequence). The CDR3 sequence: CASTTTGQAARAQPQHF. CDR3 nucleotide sequence: TGTGCCAGCACCACAACTGGACAGGCCGCCCGGGCACAGCCCCAGCATTTT.

The chain joins TRBV7-2 to TRBJ2-5; 10 nucleotides agree with TRBD1. With 5 bases clipped from V and 3 bases from J, the junction kept 6 bases outside the gene matches. Looked up from germline, CDR1 is SGHTA and CDR2 is FQGNSA. There are 15 residues in the CDR3. Here the CDR3 DNA reads TGTGCCAGCAGCGGAGCCGGGACAGGGGAAGAGACCCAGTACTTC. Translating gives CASSGAGTGEETQYF.

This clone was detected a few times. The genes are TRBV28 and TRBJ1-4; D gene ambiguous. Between the trimmed V and J ends, which lost 8 bases and 3 bases, there was a span of 13 bases. The CDR3 loop spans 14 amino acids. The V gene's germline CDR1 is MDHEN and CDR2 SYDVKM. The CDR3 DNA reads TGTGCCAGCCTCATCTCAGGATCTAATGAAAAACTGTTTTTT. It encodes CASLISGSNEKLFF.

The chain has TRBV2 and TRBJ2-1, with 8 bases aligning to TRBD2. The V gene's germline CDR1 is SNHLY and CDR2 FYNNEI. V trimming: 4 bases; J trimming: 4 bases; junction bases outside the gene matches: 3. CDR3 length: 14 residues. CDR3 loop: CASSGSGVYNEQFF. In DNA, the CDR3 is TGTGCCAGCAGTGGTAGCGGGGTTTACAATGAGCAGTTCTTC. Supplemented by reference TRBV2 and TRBJ2-1, the full variable domain reads EPEVTQTPSHQVTQMGQEVILRCVPISNHLYFYWYRQILGQKVEFLVSFYNNEISEKSEIFDDQFSVERPDGSNFTLKIRSTKLEDSAMYFCASSGSGVYNEQFFGPGTRLTVL.

The V call is TRBV12-5, the J call TRBJ2-7, with a tentative D call TRBD2 (6 bases). This CDR3 region has 12 residues. V lost 2 bases to trimming and J lost 8 bases, with 10 bases between them. Germline V lookup: CDR1 LGHNT, CDR2 FRNRAP. The CDR3 sequence: CASGLSGEKQYF. The CDR3 DNA reads as TGTGCTAGTGGTTTGTCGGGGGAGAAGCAGTACTTC.

V usage is TRBV7-3 and J usage is TRBJ1-1; maybe TRBD1 (6 bases). CDR3 length equals 13 residues. V was shortened by 5 bases and J by 4 bases, with 11 bases between the two germline ends. Germline V gene lookup returns CDR1 SGHTA and CDR2 FQGTGA. Here the CDR3 reads CASSPQGITEAFF. The CDR3 DNA reads TGTGCCAGCAGCCCGCAGGGGATCACTGAAGCTTTCTTT.

The CDR3 DNA follows: TGTGCCAGCAGCCTGCGGCGTTCCCACGAGCAGTACTTC. Its translation: CASSLRRSHEQYF. The chain uses TRBV7-2 and TRBJ2-7; no clear D gene. Germline V gives CDR1 SGHTA, CDR2 FQGNSA. This CDR3 comprises 13 residues. With 5 bases removed from V and 5 bases from J, the gap between germline ends came to 13 bases.

This chain connects TRBV9 to TRBJ2-5; D perhaps matches TRBD2 (5 bases). Trimming removed 0 bases at V and 5 bases at J, with 17 bases between. This CDR3 spans 16 amino acids. The V gene's germline CDR1 is SGDLS and CDR2 YYNGEE. CDR3: CASSVEVRGQVETQYF. The CDR3 region has the DNA TGTGCCAGCAGCGTAGAGGTCCGGGGTCAAGTCGAGACCCAGTACTTC.

V and J are TRBV5-8 and TRBJ1-3, with 7 bases aligning to TRBD1. The junction had 4 bases not matched to a gene; V was cut back by 4 bases and J by 0 bases. Germline V gives CDR1 SGHTS, CDR2 YDEGEE. The CDR3 consists of 15 residues. CDR3 amino acids: CASSPGTVSGNTIYF. The DNA of the CDR3 is TGTGCCAGCAGCCCAGGGACAGTCTCTGGAAACACCATATATTTT.

This clone came up a few times. The chain combines TRBV29-1 with TRBJ1-1, with D tentatively TRBD1 (6 bases). V lost 6 bases, J lost 4 bases, and 12 bases lay in between. Germline V lookup: CDR1 SQVTM, CDR2 ANQGSEA. This CDR3 is 12 amino acids long. The CDR3 DNA sequence: TGCAGCGTCAAGACAGGACTCACTGAAGCTTTCTTT. As protein: CSVKTGLTEAFF.

The V gene is TRBV10-2, the J gene TRBJ2-2; possibly TRBD1 for D (6 bases). Trimming took off 3 bases at V and 5 bases at J, with 16 bases between the two ends. Germline V gene lookup returns CDR1 WSHSY and CDR2 SAAADI. CDR3 size: 16 residues. The CDR3 spells CASSEPPDRSTGELFF. The CDR3 DNA follows: TGCGCCAGCAGTGAACCCCCGGACAGATCTACCGGGGAGCTGTTTTTT.